This T cell receptor (beta chain) was found in a study of cytomegalovirus exposure and HLA in healthy donors. Regarding the study as a whole: Researchers reported in a later analysis that a missense DCLRE1C variant was tied to TCR beta V- and J-gene trimming.

About this clone: No antigen is known for it.

Trimming left V 3 bases short and J 0 bases short, with 13 bases between. Germline CDR1 reads SQVTM; CDR2 reads ANQGSEA. The CDR3 loop spans 15 amino acids. The PCR made use of 60 Vbeta and 13 Jbeta primers. The data were produced by immunoSEQ multiplex PCR, yet TCRdb's version contains in-frame clones alone and is incomplete. The sample holds more than 95,000 clones, over 70% seen once. The sequencing sample was made of PBMCs. This clonotype originated in a male donor in good health and CMV-seronegative. V gene TRBV29-1 combines with J gene TRBJ2-3; maybe TRBD2 (5 bases). The CDR3 DNA follows: TGCAGCGTTGACGTAAGAGCGGAGAGCACAGATACGCAGTATTTT. Its protein is CSVDVRAESTDTQYF.